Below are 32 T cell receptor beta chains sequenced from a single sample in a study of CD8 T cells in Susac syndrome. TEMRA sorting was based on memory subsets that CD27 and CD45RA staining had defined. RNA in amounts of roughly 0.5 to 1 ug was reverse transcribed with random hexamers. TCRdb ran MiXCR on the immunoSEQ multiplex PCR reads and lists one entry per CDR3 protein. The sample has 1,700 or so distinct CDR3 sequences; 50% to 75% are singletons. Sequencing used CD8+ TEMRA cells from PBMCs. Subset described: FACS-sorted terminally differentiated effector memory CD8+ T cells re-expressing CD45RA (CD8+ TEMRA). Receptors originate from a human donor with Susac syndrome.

The CDR3 region is CASSFAAGVISYEQYF. The DNA for the CDR3 is TGTGCCAGCAGTTTCGCCGCGGGGGTCATATCCTACGAGCAGTACTTC. This rearrangement joins TRBV27 to TRBJ2-7; 7 bases align to TRBD2. V lost 3 bases, J lost 1 base, and 9 bases stayed unmatched. This CDR3 is built from 16 residues. The germline V gene encodes CDR1 MNHEY and CDR2 SMNVEV (reference sequence).

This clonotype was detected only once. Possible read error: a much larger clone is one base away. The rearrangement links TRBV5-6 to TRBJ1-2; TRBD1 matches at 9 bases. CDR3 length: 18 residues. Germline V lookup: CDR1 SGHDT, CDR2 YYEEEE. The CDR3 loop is CASSLPDRGRATNYDYTF. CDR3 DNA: TGTGCCAGCAGCTTGCCGGACAGGGGCCGCGCTACAAACTATGACTACACCTTC.

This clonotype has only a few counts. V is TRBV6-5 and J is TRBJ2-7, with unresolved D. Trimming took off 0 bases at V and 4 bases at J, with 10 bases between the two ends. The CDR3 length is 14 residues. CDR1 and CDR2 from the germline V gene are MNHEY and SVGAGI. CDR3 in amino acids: CASSYSSPGYEQYF. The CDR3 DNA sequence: TGTGCCAGCAGTTACTCGAGTCCCGGGTACGAGCAGTACTTC.

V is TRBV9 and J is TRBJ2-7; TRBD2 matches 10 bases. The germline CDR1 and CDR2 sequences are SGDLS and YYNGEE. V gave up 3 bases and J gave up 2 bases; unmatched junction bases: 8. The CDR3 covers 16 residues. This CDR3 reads CASSDQRGGGTYEQYF. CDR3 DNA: TGTGCCAGCAGCGACCAGCGGGGGGGAGGGACCTACGAGCAGTACTTC.

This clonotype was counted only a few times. CDR3 residues: CASSSGRPNYGYTF. DNA for the CDR3: TGTGCCAGCAGTTCGGGGCGCCCAAACTATGGCTACACCTTC. The genes are TRBV27 and TRBJ1-2; tentatively, D is TRBD1 (5 bases). With 4 bases removed from V and 2 bases from J, the gap between germline ends came to 11 bases. CDR3 length: 14 amino acids. From germline, CDR1 is MNHEY and CDR2 SMNVEV (reference sequence).

The CDR3 loop is CASSFWGRRDYTF. The CDR3 nucleotides read TGTGCCAGCAGCTTTTGGGGGAGGCGTGACTACACCTTC. This chain connects TRBV5-4 to TRBJ1-2, with D perhaps matching TRBD1 (5 bases). Per the germline V gene, CDR1 is SGHNT and CDR2 is YYREEE (reference sequence). This CDR3 contains 13 residues. The V end lost 2 bases, the J end lost 10 bases, and 15 bases lay between the germline ends.

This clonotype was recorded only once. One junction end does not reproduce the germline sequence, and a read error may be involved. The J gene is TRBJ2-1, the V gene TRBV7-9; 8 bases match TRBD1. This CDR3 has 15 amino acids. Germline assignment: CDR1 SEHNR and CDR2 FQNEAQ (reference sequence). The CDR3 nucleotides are TGTTCCAGCAGCTCCTGGACAGGGATCTACAATGAGCAGTTCTTC. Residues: CSSSSWTGIYNEQFF.

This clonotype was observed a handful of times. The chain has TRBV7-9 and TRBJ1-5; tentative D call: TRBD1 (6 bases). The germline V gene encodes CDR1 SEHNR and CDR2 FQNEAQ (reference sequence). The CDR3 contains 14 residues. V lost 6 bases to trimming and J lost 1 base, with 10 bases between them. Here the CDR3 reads CASSPGVSNQPQHF. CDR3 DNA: TGTGCCAGCAGTCCAGGGGTGAGCAATCAGCCCCAGCATTTT.

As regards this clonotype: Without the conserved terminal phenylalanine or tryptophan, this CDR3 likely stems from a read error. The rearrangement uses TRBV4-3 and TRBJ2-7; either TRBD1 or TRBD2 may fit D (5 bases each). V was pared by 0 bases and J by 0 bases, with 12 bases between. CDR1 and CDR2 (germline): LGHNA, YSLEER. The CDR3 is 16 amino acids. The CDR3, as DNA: TGCGCCAGCAGCCAAGATTCAGCAGGGACCTCCTACGAGCAGTACTCC. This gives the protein CASSQDSAGTSYEQYS.

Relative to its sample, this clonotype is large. The CDR3 is CASSRLVHGTDTQYF. DNA of the CDR3: TGTGCCAGCAGCCGACTAGTCCATGGCACAGATACGCAGTATTTT. The J gene is TRBJ2-3, the V gene TRBV12-3 or TRBV12-4, with D possibly matching TRBD2 (6 bases). The CDR3 has 15 amino acids. The ends were cut back, 6 bases at V and 1 base at J, with 14 bases in the middle.

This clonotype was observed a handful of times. The CDR3 sequence: CASSPPRGGPYEQYF. As DNA, the CDR3 is TGTGCCAGCTCACCTCCAAGGGGGGGCCCCTACGAGCAGTACTTC. The chain carries TRBV18 and TRBJ2-7; tentatively, D is TRBD2 (7 bases). The germline V gene encodes CDR1 KGHSH and CDR2 LQKENI. The length of the CDR3 is 15 residues. The V end was cut by 3 bases, the J end by 2 bases, with 14 bases between.

The DNA of the CDR3 is TGTGCCAGCAGTTTATATCCAGGGGGTAAGGCTTTCTTT. The encoded protein is CASSLYPGGKAFF. The V and J genes are TRBV27 and TRBJ1-1; 7 nucleotides match TRBD1. V shed 1 base, J shed 11 bases, and the junction held 7 bases outside the gene matches. This CDR3 is 13 amino acids long. Per the germline V gene, CDR1 is MNHEY and CDR2 is SMNVEV (reference sequence).

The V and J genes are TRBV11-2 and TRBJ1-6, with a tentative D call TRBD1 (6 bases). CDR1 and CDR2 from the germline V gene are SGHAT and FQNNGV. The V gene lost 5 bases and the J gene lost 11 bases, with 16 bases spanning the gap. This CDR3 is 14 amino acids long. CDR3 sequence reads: CASSPPQAGAPLHF. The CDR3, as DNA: TGTGCCAGCAGCCCCCCCCAGGCAGGGGCACCCCTCCACTTT.

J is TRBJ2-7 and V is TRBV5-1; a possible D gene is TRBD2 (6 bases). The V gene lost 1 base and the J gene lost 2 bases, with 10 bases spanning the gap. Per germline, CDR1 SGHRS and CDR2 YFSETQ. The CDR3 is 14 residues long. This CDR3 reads CASSLTSSPYEQYF. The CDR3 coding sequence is TGCGCCAGCAGCTTGACTAGCTCCCCCTACGAGCAGTACTTC. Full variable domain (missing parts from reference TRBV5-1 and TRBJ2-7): KAGVTQTPRYLIKTRGQQVTLSCSPISGHRSVSWYQQTPGQGLQFLFEYFSETQRNKGNFPGRFSGRQFSNSRSEMNVSTLELGDSALYLCASSLTSSPYEQYFGPGTRLTVT.

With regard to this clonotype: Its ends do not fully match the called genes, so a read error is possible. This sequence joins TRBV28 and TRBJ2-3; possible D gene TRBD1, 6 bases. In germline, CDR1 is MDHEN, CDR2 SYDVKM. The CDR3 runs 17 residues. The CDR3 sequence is CAGSLEWGRATTDTQYF. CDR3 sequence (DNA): TGTGCCGGCAGTTTAGAGTGGGGGCGGGCGACCACTGATACGCAGTATTTT.

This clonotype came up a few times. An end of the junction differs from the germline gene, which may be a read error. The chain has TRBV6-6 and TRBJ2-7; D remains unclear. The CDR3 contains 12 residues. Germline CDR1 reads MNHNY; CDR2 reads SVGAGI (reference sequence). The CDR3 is CASSYSQDEQYF. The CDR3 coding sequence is TGTGCCAGCAGCTACTCTCAAGACGAGCAGTACTTC.

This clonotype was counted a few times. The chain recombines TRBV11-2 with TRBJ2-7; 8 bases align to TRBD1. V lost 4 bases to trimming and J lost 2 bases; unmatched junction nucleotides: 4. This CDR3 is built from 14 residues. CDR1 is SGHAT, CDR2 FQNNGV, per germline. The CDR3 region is CASSSQGVAYEQYF. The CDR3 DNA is TGTGCCAGCAGCTCACAGGGGGTGGCCTACGAGCAGTACTTC.

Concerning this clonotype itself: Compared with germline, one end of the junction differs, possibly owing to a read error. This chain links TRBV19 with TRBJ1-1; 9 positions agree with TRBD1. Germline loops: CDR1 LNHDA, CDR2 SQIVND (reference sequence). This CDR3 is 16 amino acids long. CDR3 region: CASRVLSGQGDTEAFF. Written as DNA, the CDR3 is TGTGCCAGTAGGGTATTGTCGGGACAGGGCGACACTGAGGCTTTCTTT.

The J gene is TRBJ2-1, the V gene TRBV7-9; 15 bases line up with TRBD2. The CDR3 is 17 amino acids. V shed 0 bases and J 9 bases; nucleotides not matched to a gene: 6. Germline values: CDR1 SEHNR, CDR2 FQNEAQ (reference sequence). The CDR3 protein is CASSLAEGLAGGREQFF. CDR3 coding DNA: TGTGCCAGCAGCTTAGCGGAGGGACTAGCGGGGGGCCGTGAGCAGTTCTTC.

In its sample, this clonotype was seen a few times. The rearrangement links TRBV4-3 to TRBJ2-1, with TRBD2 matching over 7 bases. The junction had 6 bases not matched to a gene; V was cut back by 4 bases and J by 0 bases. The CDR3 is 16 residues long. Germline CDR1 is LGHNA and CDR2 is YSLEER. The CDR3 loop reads CASSLARGFSYNEQFF. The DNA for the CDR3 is TGCGCCAGCAGCCTTGCGCGGGGGTTCTCCTACAATGAGCAGTTCTTC.

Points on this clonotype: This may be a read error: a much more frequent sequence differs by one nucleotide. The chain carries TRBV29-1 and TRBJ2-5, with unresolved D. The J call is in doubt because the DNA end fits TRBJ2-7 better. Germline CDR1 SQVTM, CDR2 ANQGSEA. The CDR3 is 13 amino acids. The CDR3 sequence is CSTTVTTTHEQYF. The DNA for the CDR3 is TGCAGCACGACCGTGACCACGACGCACGAGCAGTACTTC.

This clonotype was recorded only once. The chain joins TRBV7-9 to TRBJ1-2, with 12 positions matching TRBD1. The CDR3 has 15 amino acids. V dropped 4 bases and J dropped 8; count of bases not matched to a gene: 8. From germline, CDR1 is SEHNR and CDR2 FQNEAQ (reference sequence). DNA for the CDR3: TGTGCCAGCAGCTCCGGGACAGGGGGCGCAGGCGGCTACACCTTC. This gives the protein CASSSGTGGAGGYTF.

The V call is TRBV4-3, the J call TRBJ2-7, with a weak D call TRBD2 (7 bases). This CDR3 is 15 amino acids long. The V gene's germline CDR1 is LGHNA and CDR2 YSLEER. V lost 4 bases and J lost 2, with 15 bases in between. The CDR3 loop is CASSPGGTRAYEQYF. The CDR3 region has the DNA TGCGCCAGCAGCCCGGGGGGCACTAGGGCCTACGAGCAGTACTTC.

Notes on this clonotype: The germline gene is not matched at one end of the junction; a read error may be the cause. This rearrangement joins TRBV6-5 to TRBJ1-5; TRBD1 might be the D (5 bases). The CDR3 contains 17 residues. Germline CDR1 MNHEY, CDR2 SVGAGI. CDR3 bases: TGTGCCAGCTGTCTACGGGACCCCCGAGGGAGCAATCAGCCCGAGCATTTT. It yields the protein CASCLRDPRGSNQPEHF.

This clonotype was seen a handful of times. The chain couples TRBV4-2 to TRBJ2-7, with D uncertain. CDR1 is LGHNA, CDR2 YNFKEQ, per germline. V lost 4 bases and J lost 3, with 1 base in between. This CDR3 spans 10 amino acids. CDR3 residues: CASSLYEQYF. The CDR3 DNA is TGTGCCAGCAGCCTCTACGAGCAGTACTTC.

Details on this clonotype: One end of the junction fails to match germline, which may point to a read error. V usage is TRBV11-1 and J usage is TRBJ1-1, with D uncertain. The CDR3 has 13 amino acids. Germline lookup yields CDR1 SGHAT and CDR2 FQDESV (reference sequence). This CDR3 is CASSPMANTEVFF. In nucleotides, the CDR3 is TGTGCCAGCAGCCCGATGGCGAACACTGAAGTTTTCTTT.

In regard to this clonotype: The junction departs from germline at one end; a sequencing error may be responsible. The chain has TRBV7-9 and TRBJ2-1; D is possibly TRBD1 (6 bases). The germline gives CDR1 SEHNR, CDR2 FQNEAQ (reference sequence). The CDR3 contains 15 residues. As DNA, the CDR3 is TGTGCCAGCAGCTCCGGTACAGGGATCTACAATGAGCTGTTCTTC. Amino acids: CASSSGTGIYNELFF. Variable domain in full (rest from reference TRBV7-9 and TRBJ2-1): DTGVSQNPRHKITKRGQNVTFRCDPISEHNRLYWYRQTLGQGPEFLTYFQNEAQLEKSRLLSDRFSAERPKGSFSTLEIQRTEQGDSAMYLCASSSGTGIYNELFFGPGTRLTVL.

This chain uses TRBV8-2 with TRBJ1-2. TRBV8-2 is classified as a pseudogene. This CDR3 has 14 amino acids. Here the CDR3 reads CGRAVRITTYGYTF. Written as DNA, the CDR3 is TGTGGCAGGGCTGTAAGGATAACGACCTATGGCTACACCTTC.

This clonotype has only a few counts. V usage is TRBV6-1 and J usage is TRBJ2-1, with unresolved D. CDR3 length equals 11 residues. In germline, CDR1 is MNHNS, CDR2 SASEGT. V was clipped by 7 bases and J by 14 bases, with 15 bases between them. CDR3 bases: TGTGCCAGCACATCATCCGATTGGGAGTTCTTC. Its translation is CASTSSDWEFF.

The CDR3 is CASSFDPDSSARNIQYF. DNA of the CDR3: TGTGCCAGCAGTTTTGATCCGGACAGCTCTGCGAGGAACATTCAGTACTTC. This sequence joins TRBV6-2 or TRBV6-3 and TRBJ2-4; D perhaps matches TRBD1 (6 bases). V gave up 4 bases and J gave up 7 bases, with 23 bases separating them. This CDR3 spans 17 amino acids. Germline CDR1 reads MNHEY; CDR2 reads SVGEGT.

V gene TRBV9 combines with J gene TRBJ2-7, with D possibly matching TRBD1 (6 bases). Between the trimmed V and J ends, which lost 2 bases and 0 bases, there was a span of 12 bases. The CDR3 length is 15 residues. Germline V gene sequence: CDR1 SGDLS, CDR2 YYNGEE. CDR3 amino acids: CASSVERDNSYEQYF. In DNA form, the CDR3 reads TGTGCCAGCAGCGTGGAAAGGGACAACTCCTACGAGCAGTACTTC.

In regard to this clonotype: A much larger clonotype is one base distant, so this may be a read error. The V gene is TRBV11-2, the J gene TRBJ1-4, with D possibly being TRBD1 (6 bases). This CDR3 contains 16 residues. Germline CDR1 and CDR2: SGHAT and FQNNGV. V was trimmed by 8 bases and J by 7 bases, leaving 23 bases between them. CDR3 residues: CASCPPQAGAIEKLFF. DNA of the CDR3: TGTGCCAGCTGCCCCCCCCAGGCAGGGGCTATTGAAAAACTGTTTTTT.